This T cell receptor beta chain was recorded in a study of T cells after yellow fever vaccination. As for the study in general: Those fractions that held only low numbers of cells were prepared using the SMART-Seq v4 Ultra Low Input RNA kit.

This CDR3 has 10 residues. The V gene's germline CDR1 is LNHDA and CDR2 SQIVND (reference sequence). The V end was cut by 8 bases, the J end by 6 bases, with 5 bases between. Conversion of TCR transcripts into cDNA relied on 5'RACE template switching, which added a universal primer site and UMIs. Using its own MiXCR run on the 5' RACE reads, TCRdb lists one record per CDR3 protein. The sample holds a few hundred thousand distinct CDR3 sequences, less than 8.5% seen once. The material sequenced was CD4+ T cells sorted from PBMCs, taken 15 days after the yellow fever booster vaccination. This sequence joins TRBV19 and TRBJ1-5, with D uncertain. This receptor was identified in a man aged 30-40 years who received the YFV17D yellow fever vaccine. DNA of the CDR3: TGTGCCAGTCAGAGTCAGCCCCAGCATTTT. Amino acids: CASQSQPQHF.